These 9 T cell receptor beta chains share one sample of origin, sequenced in a study of blood T cell repertoires in COVID-19. Data came from immunoSEQ multiplex PCR; TCRdb stores just in-frame clones and leaves some out. The table lists more than 95,000 clones, over 65% of them singletons. Sequenced input: peripheral blood. The receptors were gathered from a human donor in a cohort sampled during active COVID-19.

The chain links TRBV6-5 to TRBJ2-7, with D possibly matching TRBD2 (5 bases). CDR1 MNHEY and CDR2 SVGAGI come from the germline V gene. V lost 5 bases to trimming and J lost 2 bases, with 10 bases between them. The CDR3 totals 13 residues. CDR3 nucleotides: TGTGCCAGCAGTCGAGCGGTTGCCTACGAGCAGTACTTC. Translated: CASSRAVAYEQYF.

In this sample, this clone turned up once. J is TRBJ2-7 and V is TRBV18, with TRBD2 as a possible D gene (5 bases). Germline CDR1 and CDR2: KGHSH and LQKENI. The CDR3 contains 15 residues. V lost 3 bases and J 3 bases, leaving 15 bases between the germline ends. CDR3 DNA sequence: TGTGCCAGCTCACCTGGGGTAGCCGGGATCTACGAGCAGTACTTC. Translating gives CASSPGVAGIYEQYF.

This clone occurred once. The chain carries TRBV27 and TRBJ1-5; 7 bases are a match to TRBD1. V gave up 5 bases and J gave up 0 bases; unmatched junction bases: 10. Germline CDR1 reads MNHEY; CDR2 reads SMNVEV (reference sequence). CDR3 length: 17 residues. DNA for the CDR3: TGTGCCAGCAGTCCTAATACAGGGGCTTATAGCAATCAGCCCCAGCATTTT. It codes for CASSPNTGAYSNQPQHF.

The J gene is TRBJ2-5, the V gene TRBV30; TRBD2 aligns across 7 bases. The V gene end was trimmed by 0 bases and the J gene end by 4 bases; junction bases not matched to a gene: 8. Germline CDR1 GTSNPN, CDR2 SVGIG (reference sequence). This CDR3 is built from 15 residues. The CDR3 sequence is CAWSVQAGIGETQYF. In DNA form, the CDR3 reads TGTGCCTGGAGTGTACAAGCGGGGATAGGAGAGACCCAGTACTTC.

The chain carries TRBV28 and TRBJ2-7; perhaps TRBD2 as D (6 bases). The ends were cut back, 6 bases at V and 4 bases at J, with 16 bases in the middle. Germline V gene data show CDR1 as MDHEN and CDR2 as SYDVKM. This CDR3 is 14 amino acids long. The CDR3 coding sequence is TGTGCCAGCAGGCGGAGGGACCGACCTTACGAGCAGTACTTC. Protein product: CASRRRDRPYEQYF.

The chain couples TRBV7-2 to TRBJ2-4; 9 nucleotides agree with TRBD1. CDR1 and CDR2 (germline): SGHTA, FQGNSA. The CDR3 runs 15 residues. The V segment lost 4 bases and the J segment 7 bases; nucleotides outside the gene matches: 8. The CDR3 coding sequence is TGTGCCAGCAGCTCCGCAGGTGACAGGGGGAACATTCAGTACTTC. This encodes CASSSAGDRGNIQYF.

The V call is TRBV6-4, the J call TRBJ2-3; maybe TRBD2 (7 bases). The CDR3 runs to 16 residues. With 2 bases removed from V and 4 bases from J, the gap between germline ends came to 16 bases. The germline gives CDR1 MRHNA, CDR2 SNTAGT. CDR3 DNA: TGTGCCAGCAGTGACAGGGGGGGGGCAAGGGCAGATACGCAGTATTTT. This gives the protein CASSDRGGARADTQYF.

The chain has TRBV5-4 and TRBJ1-1; D perhaps matches TRBD1 (5 bases). V was trimmed by 4 bases and J by 4 bases, leaving 14 bases between them. Germline V lookup: CDR1 SGHNT, CDR2 YYREEE (reference sequence). CDR3 length: 14 residues. CDR3 nucleotide sequence: TGTGCCAGCAGCCCTGCGGGGGGAAGCACTGAAGCTTTCTTT. This encodes CASSPAGGSTEAFF.

The V gene is TRBV19, the J gene TRBJ2-5; 9 bases agree with TRBD1. Per the germline V gene, CDR1 is LNHDA and CDR2 is SQIVND (reference sequence). After removal of 4 bases from V and 5 bases from J, the junction contained 2 bases not matched to a gene. CDR3 length equals 13 residues. The chain's CDR3 is CASSTGTGETQYF. The CDR3 DNA follows: TGTGCCAGTAGTACTGGGACAGGGGAGACCCAGTACTTC.